Shown below are 2 T cell receptor beta chains from a single sample sequenced in a study of chemoradiotherapy in HPV16-positive cancers. The repertoire was sequenced with immunoSEQ multiplex PCR; TCRdb's copy has only in-frame clones and lacks some. Seen here are approximately 20,000 clones, approximately 90% observed once, and the top ten hold 4.5% to 7%. Source: blood, taken from a patient who underwent chemoradiotherapy. The receptors originated from a human donor with HPV-associated anogenital cancer.

The rearrangement links TRBV9 to TRBJ1-1, with TRBD1 as a possible D gene (5 bases). CDR1 and CDR2 (germline): SGDLS, YYNGEE. CDR3 size: 15 residues. V dropped 0 bases and J dropped 0 bases, with 9 bases sitting between them. CDR3 protein: CASSVGSGLNTEAFF. For the CDR3, the DNA is TGTGCCAGCAGCGTAGGGTCAGGGTTGAACACTGAAGCTTTCTTT.

This rearrangement joins TRBV10-3 to TRBJ1-3, with D possibly matching TRBD1 (5 bases). Germline CDR1 and CDR2: ENHRY and SYGVKD. CDR3 length equals 12 residues. Trimming stripped 7 bases from V and 4 bases from J, with 8 bases between. In DNA, the CDR3 is TGTGCCATCACCGGGGCCGGAAACACCATATATTTT. Its protein is CAITGAGNTIYF.